This T cell receptor (beta chain) was recovered during a study of T cell repertoires in cytomegalovirus infection. Study-wide context: Indications came from public TCR beta signatures; they pointed to CMV infection and to a matching HLA type.

TCRdb analysed the reads with MiXCR anew, one entry per CDR3 protein. The table has hundreds of thousands of distinct CDR3 sequences, roughly 33% seen once. V was shortened by 1 base and J by 0 bases, with 10 bases between the two germline ends. CDR1 and CDR2 from the germline V gene are MGHRA and YSYEKL. This CDR3 has 17 residues. As regards this clonotype: Antigen: not known.

The source of this sequence is a human donor in good health (CMV status not recorded). Some clones in this sample may be carry-over from other donors' samples. Material: cultured PBMCs, obtained from culture after CMV antigen stimulation. The rearrangement links TRBV4-1 to TRBJ2-6; no clear D gene. Here the CDR3 DNA reads TGCGCCAGCAGCCAAGTTAGGACGGTCTCTGGGGCCAACGTCCTGACTTTC. Protein product: CASSQVRTVSGANVLTF.